This paragraph reports one T cell receptor (beta chain). This clone appeared once. It has no known antigen specificity. Base qualities were left out, and no much larger clone turns up one base away. The sample originates from a study of T cell responses to AZD1222 COVID-19 vaccine (dated by TCRdb to the early 2020s). About the full investigation: AZD1222 recipients given second doses at about 4 weeks or at about 12 weeks were pooled, since spike-specific TCR depth and breadth were not found to differ between the two schedules. A total of just over 230 trial participants underwent TCR sequencing, of whom 200 to 220 had received two doses of AZD1222 and some 26 had received two doses of the MenACWY control vaccine. Trial participants were enrolled into age subgroups of 18-55, 56-69 and 70-plus years, which contained around 150, 29 and 61 TCR-sequenced participants, respectively. What the research found in general, with its limitations: Spike-specific TCR breadth and depth rose significantly after two AZD1222 doses compared with day 0 and with MenACWY recipients. Only five or six AZD1222 recipients were SARS-CoV-2 seropositive at baseline, limiting conclusions about previously exposed vaccinees. In the small 56-69-year group, the increase in depth fell short of significance, most likely because of low power. Participants were mostly white British, with more females than males. The authors suggested clonal diversity may have been underestimated. Because no samples from the day 14 peak response were available, repertoires could be characterized only after the peak T cell response. Reportedly, almost half of the unique spike-specific TCRs recognized epitopes lying outside the regions that are mutated in the B.1.351 and B.1.1.7 variants. CD4 TCRs associated with the vaccine covered the entire spike protein, and the dominant responses were in regions 160-218 and 743-854.

The sample's time point label, decoded: baseline before first vaccination. The vaccinee samples were drawn from two UK trials, COV001 and COV002, one of which was a single-blind randomized controlled phase 2/3 trial testing AZD1222 (ChAdOx1 nCoV-19) in healthy adults. For TCRbeta chain sequencing, PBMC samples were collected from trial participants at day 0 and at day 28 after the second dose. Counted from cysteine to phenylalanine, this CDR3 has 15 amino acids. The kept DNA is CDR3 alone, 45 bases in frame from the first base. CDR1 and CDR2, per the germline V gene (reference sequence), are SEHNR and FQNEAQ. From V the trimming removes 3 bases and from J it removes 7 bases, while the gene matches leave 8 bases of the junction unaccounted for. The CDR3 regions of human TCRbeta chains were analyzed by immunosequencing. The source study handled its data this way. Repertoire TCRs were checked for matches against a reference library of SARS-CoV-2-specific TCRs that had been generated using the MIRA antigen-specificity platform. Breadth was defined as the fraction of unique TCRs that were SARS-CoV-2-associated. Depth was defined as the fraction of total T cells that were SARS-CoV-2-associated. Using the MIRA data, each spike-specific TCR was assigned both to the spike region to which the TCR was reactive and to a CD4 or CD8 class. Log10-transformed breadth and depth values were compared by one-way ANOVA with Sidak's multiple comparisons tests. TCRdb carries this immuneACCESS record with in-frame sequences only. Its versions omit some clonotypes, under half of them owing to an unresolved V gene in the studies checked, with the rest unexplained. The DNA was the basis for D and trimming; V, J and clone size are from that table. The sample table holds 150,000 to 200,000 clones, of which over 80% were seen once. Of the sample, roughly 1.3% is held by the ten largest clones.

This TCR was recovered from an adult in good health. This sequence uses TRBV7-9 and TRBJ1-2; the central 10 bases match TRBD1. Sequences were derived from peripheral blood, sampled on day 0 of AZD1222 vaccination. The bases are TGTGCCAGCAGCTTCCAAAGGGACAGGGGAGCTGGCTACACCTTC. This translates into CASSFQRDRGAGYTF.